The 28 T cell receptor beta chains presented below share a single source sample, sequenced in a study of control samples from healthy donors and cancer patients. The protocol was immunoSEQ multiplex PCR, while the TCRdb copy is restricted to in-frame clones and leaves out a portion. The table includes about 70,000 clones, 94% detected once. Sample: blood. Receptors were obtained from a woman aged 25 to 39 in good health.

This chain links TRBV12-3 or TRBV12-4 with TRBJ2-1; D is perhaps TRBD2 (6 bases). V was cut by 5 bases and J by 7 bases, with 12 bases left in between. This CDR3 is built from 13 residues. The CDR3 region has the DNA TGTGCCAGCAGTCCAGGGACTCCGAATGAGCAGTTCTTC. This gives the protein CASSPGTPNEQFF.

The gene calls are TRBV12-3 or TRBV12-4 and TRBJ1-5; D gene ambiguous. Trimming removed 6 bases at V and 13 bases at J, with 16 bases between. The CDR3 is 12 amino acids. Here the CDR3 DNA reads TGTGCCAGCAGCCTTAACTCGCCCATACAGCATTTT. Amino acids: CASSLNSPIQHF.

This chain joins TRBV21-1 and TRBJ2-7; the table's D call TRBD1 went unverified against the DNA. TRBV21-1 is a known pseudogene. The CDR3 consists of 16 residues. As DNA, the CDR3 is TGTGCCAGCAGCACACAAGCCGGGACAGGGGGCCACGAGCAGTACGTC. It codes for CASSTQAGTGGHEQYV.

This sequence joins TRBV4-2 and TRBJ1-4; 7 nucleotides match TRBD1. CDR3 size: 16 residues. With V trimmed by 1 base and J by 7 bases, 9 bases remained unmatched. Germline-derived CDR1 and CDR2 are LGHNA and YNFKEQ. CDR3 bases: TGTGCCAGCAGCCAAGGCGGCGGGACAGCCAGTGAAAAACTGTTTTTT. Protein sequence: CASSQGGGTASEKLFF.

The chain uses TRBV29-1 and TRBJ2-5; TRBD2 is a possible D gene (7 bases). The CDR3 length is 15 residues. The V gene's germline CDR1 is SQVTM and CDR2 ANQGSEA. Trimming removed 5 bases at V and 4 bases at J, with 20 bases between. Here the CDR3 DNA reads TGCAGCGTTCGTGGGGGGGCTCTTAAAGGAGAGACCCAGTACTTC. Encoded protein: CSVRGGALKGETQYF.

The chain links TRBV4-1 to TRBJ1-4; 8 bases map to TRBD1. CDR1 and CDR2 from the germline V gene are MGHRA and YSYEKL. V shed 1 base, J shed 8 bases, and the junction held 6 bases outside the gene matches. The length of the CDR3 is 15 residues. The CDR3, as DNA: TGCGCCAGCAGCCAAGTAACAGGGGGAGCGGAAAAACTGTTTTTT. Its protein is CASSQVTGGAEKLFF.

The chain recombines TRBV20-1 with TRBJ1-1; D is ambiguous. The CDR3 contains 11 residues. The V gene's germline CDR1 is DFQATT and CDR2 SNEGSKA (reference sequence). CDR3 DNA sequence: TGCAGGGGGTCAATGAACACTGAAGCTTTCTTT. Translated: CRGSMNTEAFF.

This chain links TRBV7-9 with TRBJ2-5; 9 bases align to TRBD2. Germline assignment: CDR1 SEHNR and CDR2 FQNEAQ (reference sequence). J lost 5 bases, V lost 1 base, and 8 bases had no gene match. This CDR3 contains 16 residues. The CDR3 coding sequence is TGTGCCAGCAGCTTAGGCCGCGGGGGGGCCGGGGAGACCCAGTACTTC. It encodes CASSLGRGGAGETQYF.

The chain has TRBV2 and TRBJ2-1; TRBD2 aligns across 7 bases. Germline V gene lookup returns CDR1 SNHLY and CDR2 FYNNEI. V lost 2 bases, J lost 3 bases, and 7 bases stayed unmatched. This CDR3 has 16 amino acids. The CDR3 loop reads CASSESGGGLYNEQFF. The DNA for the CDR3 is TGTGCCAGCAGTGAATCGGGCGGGGGTCTCTACAATGAGCAGTTCTTC.

The chain couples TRBV5-1 to TRBJ2-5, with D possibly matching TRBD2 (5 bases). CDR3 length: 16 residues. V shed 0 bases and J shed 5 bases, with 17 bases lying between them. Germline CDR1 is SGHRS and CDR2 is YFSETQ. CDR3 loop: CASSLEVGGSSETQYF. CDR3 DNA sequence: TGCGCCAGCAGCTTGGAGGTCGGAGGATCGAGTGAGACCCAGTACTTC.

CDR3 region: CASSQGAGDQPQHF. CDR3 DNA: TGCGCCAGCAGCCAAGGGGCAGGGGATCAGCCCCAGCATTTT. The chain joins TRBV4-1 to TRBJ1-5, with D perhaps matching TRBD1 (6 bases). The CDR3 length is 14 residues. V dropped 1 base and J dropped 5 bases, with 9 bases sitting between them. Germline CDR1 and CDR2: MGHRA and YSYEKL.

The chain couples TRBV7-9 to TRBJ1-2, with D possibly TRBD1 on 5 matching bases. V was trimmed by 1 base and J by 4 bases, leaving 7 bases between them. Germline V lookup: CDR1 SEHNR, CDR2 FQNEAQ (reference sequence). CDR3 length: 13 amino acids. The CDR3 loop reads CASSLVQGYGYTF. As DNA, the CDR3 is TGTGCCAGCAGCTTAGTCCAGGGCTATGGCTACACCTTC.

The chain carries TRBV28 and TRBJ2-1; no reliable D call. CDR1 and CDR2 from the germline V gene are MDHEN and SYDVKM. CDR3 length: 15 amino acids. Trimming cost V 7 bases and J 0 bases, with 13 bases left between them. CDR3 amino acids: CASIPYPSSYNEQFF. In DNA form, the CDR3 reads TGTGCCAGCATTCCTTACCCAAGCTCCTACAATGAGCAGTTCTTC. The full variable domain, with the rest looked up from reference TRBV28 and TRBJ2-1, is DVKVTQSSRYLVKRTGEKVFLECVQDMDHENMFWYRQDPGLGLRLIYFSYDVKMKEKGDIPEGYSVSREKKERFSLILESASTNQTSMYLCASIPYPSSYNEQFFGPGTRLTVL.

This chain uses TRBV10-3 with TRBJ1-5; D unclear. V shed 2 bases and J shed 1 base, with 12 bases lying between them. Germline-derived CDR1 and CDR2 are ENHRY and SYGVKD. The CDR3 spans 16 residues. CDR3 nucleotide sequence: TGTGCCATCAGTGAGGTTGCACAGCGAAGCAATCAGCCCCAGCATTTT. Amino acids: CAISEVAQRSNQPQHF.

The chain uses TRBV27 and TRBJ1-2, with a weak D call TRBD1 (5 bases). This CDR3 comprises 12 residues. CDR1 and CDR2 from the germline V gene are MNHEY and SMNVEV (reference sequence). The V end was cut by 10 bases, the J end by 4 bases, with 13 bases between. Written as DNA, the CDR3 is TGTGCCACCCAAGGGGATACCTATGGCTACACCTTC. Its protein product is CATQGDTYGYTF.

On this clone: Other DNA sequences from this sample encode an identical CDR3 as well. The chain joins TRBV6-5 to TRBJ1-6; D gene uncertain. The CDR3 length is 13 residues. Germline loops: CDR1 MNHEY, CDR2 SVGAGI. Trimming shortened V by 1 base and J by 7 bases, and 5 bases separated the two germline ends. The CDR3 here is CASSYFVNSPLHF. CDR3 sequence (DNA): TGTGCCAGCAGTTACTTTGTGAATTCACCCCTCCACTTT.

This chain joins TRBV6-5 and TRBJ1-1, with TRBD1 as a possible D gene (5 bases). CDR1 and CDR2 from the germline V gene are MNHEY and SVGAGI. With 7 bases removed from V and 7 bases from J, the gap between germline ends came to 19 bases. The CDR3 extends over 14 amino acids. CDR3 bases: TGTGCCAGCAACCTTTCCCCTTCCGGGGGTGAAGCTTTCTTT. Amino acid sequence: CASNLSPSGGEAFF.

This chain joins TRBV7-2 and TRBJ1-1; 8 bases map to TRBD1. Germline V gives CDR1 SGHTA, CDR2 FQGNSA. V dropped 5 bases and J dropped 7; count of bases not matched to a gene: 12. The CDR3 totals 15 residues. The CDR3 reads CASSAPGTGRSEAFF. The CDR3 nucleotides are TGTGCCAGCAGCGCACCGGGGACAGGACGAAGTGAAGCTTTCTTT.

This clone was counted a single time. The V gene is TRBV5-8, the J gene TRBJ1-4; D is undetermined. Trimming shortened V by 4 bases and J by 0 bases, and 13 bases separated the two germline ends. The CDR3 contains 16 residues. The V gene's germline CDR1 is SGHTS and CDR2 YDEGEE. The CDR3 here is CASSPRYATTNEKLFF. CDR3 sequence (DNA): TGTGCCAGCAGCCCTCGTTATGCCACAACTAATGAAAAACTGTTTTTT.

The V call is TRBV5-1, the J call TRBJ1-2; D is unclear. The CDR3 is 14 residues long. Germline V lookup: CDR1 SGHRS, CDR2 YFSETQ. Between the trimmed V and J ends, which lost 2 bases and 3 bases, there was a span of 11 bases. As DNA, the CDR3 is TGCGCCAGCAGCTTAGCCCAAGTTGACTATGGCTACACCTTC. Translated: CASSLAQVDYGYTF.

This clone was counted a single time. The rearrangement uses TRBV19 and TRBJ1-1, with D perhaps matching TRBD1 (6 bases). Germline CDR1 and CDR2: LNHDA and SQIVND (reference sequence). V was clipped by 4 bases and J by 4 bases, with 10 bases between them. The CDR3 runs 13 residues. CDR3 nucleotide sequence: TGTGCCAGTAGTAATATAGGGGGCACTGAAGCTTTCTTT. This codes for CASSNIGGTEAFF.

V and J are TRBV5-1 and TRBJ1-1; maybe TRBD1 (5 bases). Germline lookup yields CDR1 SGHRS and CDR2 YFSETQ. V shed 1 base and J shed 1 base, with 8 bases lying between them. CDR3 length equals 14 residues. In DNA form, the CDR3 reads TGCGCCAGCAGCTTGCTTCAGGGGAACACTGAAGCTTTCTTT. Its protein is CASSLLQGNTEAFF.

This sequence joins TRBV30 and TRBJ1-5; D perhaps matches TRBD1 (5 bases). The V end was cut by 0 bases, the J end by 6 bases, with 9 bases between. CDR3 size: 13 residues. Per the germline V gene, CDR1 is GTSNPN and CDR2 is SVGIG (reference sequence). CDR3 in DNA: TGTGCCTGGAGTGTACCGGGGGTTCAGCCCCAGCATTTT. Protein sequence: CAWSVPGVQPQHF.

The rearrangement links TRBV2 to TRBJ1-5, with TRBD1 as a possible D gene (6 bases). V gave up 7 bases and J gave up 6 bases, with 16 bases separating them. Per the germline V gene, CDR1 is SNHLY and CDR2 is FYNNEI. The CDR3 contains 14 residues. The CDR3 loop reads CASNQGLIGQPQHF. CDR3 sequence (DNA): TGTGCCAGCAATCAGGGGCTTATCGGTCAGCCCCAGCATTTT.

CDR3 DNA sequence: TGTGCCAGCAGCCACACCGGGACAGGGTATGGCTACACCTTC. Protein sequence: CASSHTGTGYGYTF. The chain has TRBV4-2 and TRBJ1-2; 9 bases map to TRBD1. The CDR3 extends over 14 amino acids. From germline, CDR1 is LGHNA and CDR2 YNFKEQ. J was trimmed by 5 bases and V by 3 bases; bases with no gene match: 4.

The V gene is TRBV12-5, the J gene TRBJ1-2; possibly TRBD1 for D (5 bases). The germline V gene encodes CDR1 LGHNT and CDR2 FRNRAP. The CDR3 sequence is 14 residues long. The V gene lost 6 bases and the J gene lost 2 bases, with 13 bases spanning the gap. The CDR3 nucleotides read TGTGCTAGTGGGGCAGGGTCTACGAACTATGGCTACACCTTC. Translated, it gives CASGAGSTNYGYTF.

The chain joins TRBV28 to TRBJ2-3, with 7 bases matching TRBD2. The CDR3 has 14 residues. J lost 2 bases, V lost 2 bases, and 1 base had no gene match. The germline CDR1 and CDR2 sequences are MDHEN and SYDVKM. In DNA form, the CDR3 reads TGTGCCAGCAGTTTAGGACTAGTCACAGATACGCAGTATTTT. Translation: CASSLGLVTDTQYF.

The chain is built from TRBV7-8 and TRBJ2-7; the D call may be TRBD1 or TRBD2 (5 bases each). The CDR3 length is 13 residues. The V and J ends lost 5 bases and 1 base respectively, with 9 bases between them. CDR1 and CDR2 (germline): SGHVS, FQNEAQ. This chain's CDR3 is CASSRGPSYEQYF. In DNA, the CDR3 is TGTGCCAGCAGCAGGGGACCTTCCTACGAGCAGTACTTC.